The 29 T cell receptor beta chains below come from one sample, sequenced in a study of identical twins. TCRdb re-called the 5' RACE reads with MiXCR, one entry per CDR3 protein. The sample carries 600,000 to 700,000 distinct CDR3 sequences, 21% recorded once. This same sample was also taken into another study, of T cells expressing NK-cell markers.

Sequencing was performed on PBMCs. These receptors came from a woman between 18 and 29 years old in good health.

This clonotype was seen more than once but under ten times. J is TRBJ2-7 and V is TRBV5-1; D gene unclear. Trimming cost V 3 bases and J 9 bases, with 13 bases left between them. The CDR3 is 12 residues long. Germline-derived CDR1 and CDR2 are SGHRS and YFSETQ. The CDR3 region is CASSYEGIRQYF. The CDR3 nucleotides read TGCGCCAGCAGCTATGAAGGAATACGGCAGTACTTC.

The chain employs TRBV5-5 and TRBJ2-2; no reliable D call. The CDR3 spans 17 residues. V was cut by 1 base and J by 0 bases, with 13 bases left in between. Germline lookup yields CDR1 SGHKS and CDR2 YYEKEE (reference sequence). CDR3 nucleotides: TGTGCCAGCAGCTTGAAGATGCACGGCACGAACACCGGGGAGCTGTTTTTT. Amino acid sequence: CASSLKMHGTNTGELFF.

The gene calls are TRBV7-2 and TRBJ2-3; D is possibly TRBD1 or TRBD2 (5 bases each). Germline V gene data show CDR1 as SGHTA and CDR2 as FQGNSA. This CDR3 contains 14 residues. The germline V and J ends were trimmed by 8 bases and 0 bases, with 12 bases remaining between them. In nucleotides, the CDR3 is TGTGCCAGCGGAAGGGGACCCAGCACAGATACGCAGTATTTT. Translated: CASGRGPSTDTQYF.

In this sample, this clonotype turned up a few times. CDR3 protein: CASSLTSGEYEQYF. As DNA, the CDR3 is TGTGCCAGCAGCTTGACTAGCGGGGAATACGAGCAGTACTTC. The V and J genes are TRBV11-2 and TRBJ2-7; the match to TRBD2 covers 11 bases. The CDR3 extends over 14 amino acids. J lost 4 bases, V lost 3 bases, and 2 bases had no gene match. Germline V gives CDR1 SGHAT, CDR2 FQNNGV. The variable domain in full, completed from reference TRBV11-2 and TRBJ2-7, reads EAGVAQSPRYKIIEKRQSVAFWCNPISGHATLYWYQQILGQGPKLLIQFQNNGVVDDSQLPKDRFSAERLKGVDSTLKIQPAKLEDSAVYLCASSLTSGEYEQYFGPGTRLTVT.

Many counts were recorded for this clonotype. The chain has TRBV25-1 and TRBJ1-1; no definite D call. The CDR3 loop spans 13 amino acids. Germline V gene sequence: CDR1 MGHDK, CDR2 SYGVNS. V gave up 7 bases and J gave up 5 bases, with 14 bases separating them. The CDR3 protein is CASKNSYGTEAFF. CDR3 in DNA: TGTGCCAGCAAGAACTCCTATGGGACTGAAGCTTTCTTT.

This clonotype was observed a handful of times. The chain combines TRBV20-1 with TRBJ2-7; perhaps TRBD1 as D (7 bases). The CDR3 has 14 residues. CDR1 and CDR2 from the germline V gene are DFQATT and SNEGSKA (reference sequence). V gave up 5 bases and J gave up 1 base, with 15 bases separating them. In DNA form, the CDR3 reads TGCAGTGCTCCTCGACAGGGAGGTTCCTACGAGCAGTACTTC. Translation gives CSAPRQGGSYEQYF.

The chain links TRBV12-3 or TRBV12-4 to TRBJ2-6; D assignment may be TRBD1 or TRBD2 (5 bases each). Trimming took 5 bases from V and 4 from J, leaving 18 bases between them. This CDR3 is built from 17 residues. The CDR3 DNA reads TGTGCCAGCAGTCCCCGGGACGGCCTATACGGGGCCAACGTCCTGACTTTC. It yields the protein CASSPRDGLYGANVLTF.

This sequence joins TRBV20-1 and TRBJ2-7; tentatively, D is TRBD2 (6 bases). In germline, CDR1 is DFQATT, CDR2 SNEGSKA (reference sequence). The length of the CDR3 is 13 residues. The V end was cut by 6 bases, the J end by 2 bases, with 14 bases between. Here the CDR3 reads CSAGGLPTYEQYF. DNA for the CDR3: TGCAGTGCCGGAGGGCTACCCACCTACGAGCAGTACTTC.

This rearrangement joins TRBV7-2 to TRBJ2-3; 9 nucleotides match TRBD1. CDR1 and CDR2 from the germline V gene are SGHTA and FQGNSA. The CDR3 runs to 17 residues. With V trimmed by 5 bases and J by 3 bases, 12 bases remained unmatched. The CDR3 loop reads CASSTSTGGARTDTQYF. CDR3 DNA: TGTGCCAGCAGCACGAGTACAGGGGGCGCGAGGACAGATACGCAGTATTTT.

This chain joins TRBV7-3 and TRBJ2-1; the match to TRBD2 covers 9 bases. Germline lookup yields CDR1 SGHTA and CDR2 FQGTGA. CDR3 length: 14 amino acids. V gave up 5 bases and J gave up 6 bases; unmatched junction bases: 5. The CDR3: CASSSGGPGNEQFF. DNA for the CDR3: TGTGCCAGCAGCAGCGGGGGGCCCGGCAATGAGCAGTTCTTC. The full variable domain, with the rest looked up from reference TRBV7-3 and TRBJ2-1, is GAGVSQTPSNKVTEKGKYVELRCDPISGHTALYWYRQSLGQGPEFLIYFQGTGAADDSGLPNDRFFAVRPEGSVSTLKIQRTERGDSAVYLCASSSGGPGNEQFFGPGTRLTVL.

Written as DNA, the CDR3 is TGTGCCAGCAGCGTCGGATCTTCGAACACTGAAGCTTTCTTT. Protein product: CASSVGSSNTEAFF. The rearrangement joins TRBV9 to TRBJ1-1; D call uncertain. V gave up 2 bases and J gave up 1 base, with 9 bases separating them. The CDR3 spans 14 residues. Germline V gene sequence: CDR1 SGDLS, CDR2 YYNGEE.

The rearrangement links TRBV29-1 to TRBJ2-3; a possible D gene is TRBD1 (6 bases). V was trimmed by 7 bases and J by 2 bases, leaving 19 bases between them. CDR3 size: 15 residues. Germline V lookup: CDR1 SQVTM, CDR2 ANQGSEA. CDR3: CSAGTYRQFTDTQYF. The CDR3 nucleotides are TGCAGCGCTGGGACATACAGGCAATTCACAGATACGCAGTATTTT.

V is TRBV9 and J is TRBJ2-1; D is ambiguous. Germline assignment: CDR1 SGDLS and CDR2 YYNGEE. This CDR3 is 15 amino acids long. V lost 3 bases to trimming and J lost 4 bases, with 14 bases between them. CDR3 coding DNA: TGTGCCAGCAGCGCCGCCTCCCTAGAGTACAATGAGCAGTTCTTC. This gives the protein CASSAASLEYNEQFF.

The chain is built from TRBV7-9 and TRBJ2-7; D might be TRBD1 or TRBD2, each matching 5 bases. Germline V gives CDR1 SEHNR, CDR2 FQNEAQ (reference sequence). With 5 bases removed from V and 0 bases from J, the gap between germline ends came to 20 bases. The CDR3 covers 17 residues. CDR3 amino acids: CASSRDVRETSSYEQYF. Written as DNA, the CDR3 is TGTGCCAGCAGCCGGGACGTGAGGGAGACAAGCTCCTACGAGCAGTACTTC.

This clonotype has more than one count but fewer than ten. The chain links TRBV2 to TRBJ2-7; D unresolved. Germline CDR1 SNHLY, CDR2 FYNNEI. V lost 1 base, J lost 7 bases, and 2 bases lay in between. The CDR3 loop spans 10 amino acids. The CDR3 coding sequence is TGTGCCAGCAGTGAAGGGGAGCAGTACTTC. Translation: CASSEGEQYF.

This clonotype showed up just a few times. The CDR3 DNA reads as TGCGCCAGCAGCTTAGTGGGGAGGAATGAGCAGTTCTTC. Translating it yields CASSLVGRNEQFF. The chain combines TRBV5-1 with TRBJ2-1; D is possibly TRBD2 (6 bases). The CDR3 length is 13 residues. The germline V gene encodes CDR1 SGHRS and CDR2 YFSETQ. Trimming cost V 2 bases and J 7 bases, with 10 bases left between them.

This clonotype appeared a few times. The rearrangement joins TRBV4-1 to TRBJ1-2, with D perhaps matching TRBD1 (6 bases). The CDR3 is 17 residues long. From germline, CDR1 is MGHRA and CDR2 YSYEKL. The germline V and J ends were trimmed by 2 bases and 8 bases, with 24 bases remaining between them. The CDR3 nucleotides read TGCGCCAGCAGCCAAAAAAGGGGGACCGACGGGTTTGGAGGCTACACCTTC. Its protein is CASSQKRGTDGFGGYTF.

CDR3 residues: CASSSIQGQGAKEQYF. DNA of the CDR3: TGTGCCAGCAGCTCCATCCAGGGACAGGGGGCGAAAGAGCAGTACTTC. The V gene is TRBV7-2, the J gene TRBJ2-7; 12 nucleotides align to TRBD1. CDR3 size: 16 residues. Trimming took 4 bases from V and 7 from J; bases not matched to a gene: 11. From germline, CDR1 is SGHTA and CDR2 FQGNSA.

The chain couples TRBV27 to TRBJ2-7, with D hard to call. Per the germline V gene, CDR1 is MNHEY and CDR2 is SMNVEV (reference sequence). This CDR3 comprises 13 residues. V was clipped by 4 bases and J by 5 bases, with 12 bases between them. In DNA form, the CDR3 reads TGTGCCAGCAGTTATCGGACGTCGAACGAGCAGTACTTC. This translates into CASSYRTSNEQYF.

Only a few counts were recorded for this clonotype. The V call is TRBV12-3 or TRBV12-4, the J call TRBJ2-7, with TRBD1 matching over 10 bases. V lost 6 bases and J lost 6; bases outside the gene matches: 8. This CDR3 contains 14 residues. CDR3 protein: CASSPLTGGGEQYF. The CDR3 DNA follows: TGTGCCAGCAGCCCCCTGACAGGGGGCGGCGAGCAGTACTTC.

This sequence joins TRBV6-5 and TRBJ2-5; D might be TRBD2 (6 bases). With 0 bases removed from V and 4 bases from J, the gap between germline ends came to 12 bases. Germline CDR1 reads MNHEY; CDR2 reads SVGAGI. The CDR3 is made up of 15 amino acids. CDR3: CASSYSKGGVETQYF. The CDR3 nucleotides read TGTGCCAGCAGTTACTCTAAGGGAGGAGTAGAGACCCAGTACTTC.

This clonotype was observed a few times. The chain recombines TRBV20-1 with TRBJ2-1; D is possibly TRBD2 (6 bases). Germline V gene sequence: CDR1 DFQATT, CDR2 SNEGSKA (reference sequence). The V and J ends lost 3 bases and 7 bases respectively, with 13 bases between them. The CDR3 spans 13 residues. DNA for the CDR3: TGCAGTGCTAGGTGGCTAGCGAGTAATGAGCAGTTCTTC. Translated, it gives CSARWLASNEQFF.

V and J are TRBV20-1 and TRBJ2-7; 8 nucleotides line up with TRBD2. V lost 4 bases to trimming and J lost 0 bases; unmatched junction nucleotides: 5. CDR3 length: 14 residues. Germline CDR1 and CDR2: DFQATT and SNEGSKA (reference sequence). This CDR3 is CSAIREGSSYEQYF. The CDR3 DNA reads as TGCAGTGCTATTCGGGAGGGAAGCTCCTACGAGCAGTACTTC.

The chain is built from TRBV5-6 and TRBJ2-7; TRBD2 might be the D (5 bases). Trimming stripped 1 base from V and 1 base from J, with 12 bases between. Germline CDR1 reads SGHDT; CDR2 reads YYEEEE. The CDR3 is 15 amino acids. The CDR3 loop reads CASSLWVTRSYEQYF. In DNA form, the CDR3 reads TGTGCCAGCAGCTTGTGGGTAACTAGATCCTACGAGCAGTACTTC.

The chain is built from TRBV5-1 and TRBJ1-3; D gene ambiguous. With 6 bases removed from V and 0 bases from J, the gap between germline ends came to 10 bases. The V gene's germline CDR1 is SGHRS and CDR2 YFSETQ. The CDR3 has 14 residues. CDR3 sequence reads: CASKVSNSGNTIYF. As DNA, the CDR3 is TGCGCCAGCAAGGTCTCCAACTCTGGAAACACCATATATTTT.

V and J are TRBV6-1 and TRBJ2-3; D unclear. Trimming pared 3 bases from V and 2 bases from J, leaving 12 bases between. CDR3 length: 15 amino acids. Looked up from germline, CDR1 is MNHNS and CDR2 is SASEGT. The CDR3 spells CASSEGGATTDTQYF. The CDR3 bases are TGTGCCAGCAGTGAGGGCGGTGCCACCACAGATACGCAGTATTTT.

This clonotype came up many times. The chain joins TRBV12-3 or TRBV12-4 to TRBJ1-5; D unresolved. The CDR3 runs 15 residues. Trimming shortened V by 1 base and J by 2 bases, and 9 bases separated the two germline ends. The chain's CDR3 is CASSLGLSGNQPQHF. CDR3 sequence (DNA): TGTGCCAGCAGTTTAGGGCTTTCGGGCAATCAGCCCCAGCATTTT.

CDR3 protein: CASSPGLLGNEQYF. The CDR3 DNA follows: TGTGCCAGCAGCCCCGGGTTGTTGGGTAACGAGCAGTACTTC. This chain connects TRBV11-3 to TRBJ2-7; no reliable D call. V lost 5 bases and J lost 5, with 16 bases in between. This CDR3 has 14 residues. Germline V gene data show CDR1 as SGHNT and CDR2 as YENEEA.

The chain uses TRBV20-1 and TRBJ1-4; D perhaps matches TRBD1 (6 bases). Germline-derived CDR1 and CDR2 are DFQATT and SNEGSKA (reference sequence). V was clipped by 8 bases and J by 8 bases, with 15 bases between them. There are 12 residues in the CDR3. CDR3 DNA sequence: TGCAGTACTCTAACAGGGAAAGAAAAACTGTTTTTT. Amino acids: CSTLTGKEKLFF.